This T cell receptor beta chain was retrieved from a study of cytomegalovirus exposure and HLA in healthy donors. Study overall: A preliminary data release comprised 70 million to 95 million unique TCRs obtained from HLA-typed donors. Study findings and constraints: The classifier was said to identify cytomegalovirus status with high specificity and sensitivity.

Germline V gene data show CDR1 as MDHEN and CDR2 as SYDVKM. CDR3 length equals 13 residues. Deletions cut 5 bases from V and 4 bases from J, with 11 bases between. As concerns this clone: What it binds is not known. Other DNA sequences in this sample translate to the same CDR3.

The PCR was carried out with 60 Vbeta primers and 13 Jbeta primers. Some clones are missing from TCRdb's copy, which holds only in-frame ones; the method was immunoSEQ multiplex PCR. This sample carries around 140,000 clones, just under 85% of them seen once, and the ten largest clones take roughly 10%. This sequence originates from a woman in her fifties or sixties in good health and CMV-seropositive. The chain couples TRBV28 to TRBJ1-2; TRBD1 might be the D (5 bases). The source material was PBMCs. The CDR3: CASSRDSSYGYTF. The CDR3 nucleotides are TGTGCCAGCAGTCGCGACAGCTCCTATGGCTACACCTTC.